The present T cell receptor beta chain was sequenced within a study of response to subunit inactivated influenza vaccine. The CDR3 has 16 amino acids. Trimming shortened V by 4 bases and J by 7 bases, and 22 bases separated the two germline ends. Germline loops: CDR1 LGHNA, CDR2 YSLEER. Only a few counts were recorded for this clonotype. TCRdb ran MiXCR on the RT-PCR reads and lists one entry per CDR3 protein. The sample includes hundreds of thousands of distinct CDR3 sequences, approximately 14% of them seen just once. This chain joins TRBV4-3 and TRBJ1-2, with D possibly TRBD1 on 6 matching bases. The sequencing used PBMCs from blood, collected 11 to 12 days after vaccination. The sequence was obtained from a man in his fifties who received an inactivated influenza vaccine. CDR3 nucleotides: TGCGCCAGCAGCCCAACGCTCCTTGGGGAAGGGGGTGGCTACACCTTC. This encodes CASSPTLLGEGGGYTF.